A single sample is the source of the 16 T cell receptor beta chains below, sequenced in a study of blood T cell repertoires in COVID-19. The data were produced by immunoSEQ multiplex PCR, yet TCRdb's version contains in-frame clones alone and is incomplete. This sample yields about 210,000 clones, of which 81% are seen a single time; about 8.9% belongs to the top ten. What was sequenced was PBMCs or T cells enriched from blood (not recorded which). The receptors here all came from a woman in her forties or fifties with acute COVID-19.

The chain joins TRBV7-2 to TRBJ2-3, with 9 positions matching TRBD2. Unmatched junction bases numbered 7, after V lost 5 bases and J lost 1 base. This CDR3 region has 16 residues. Germline V lookup: CDR1 SGHTA, CDR2 FQGNSA. CDR3 region: CASSPRLAGGTDTQYF. CDR3 nucleotides: TGTGCCAGCAGCCCTCGTTTAGCGGGGGGCACAGATACGCAGTATTTT.

CDR3 in amino acids: CASSLGHSNTEAFF. The CDR3 nucleotides are TGCGCCAGCAGCTTGGGACACTCGAACACTGAAGCTTTCTTT. V usage is TRBV5-1 and J usage is TRBJ1-1; D uncertain. The CDR3 has 14 amino acids. Trimming took off 0 bases at V and 1 base at J, with 7 bases between the two ends. CDR1 is SGHRS, CDR2 YFSETQ, per germline.

The rearrangement joins TRBV28 to TRBJ1-2; possibly TRBD1 for D (5 bases). Germline V CDR1 and CDR2: MDHEN, SYDVKM. Trimming left V 6 bases short and J 4 bases short, with 18 bases between. The CDR3 covers 15 residues. The CDR3 DNA reads as TGTGCCAGCAGGGCTAATGGGCAGGGTTCCTATGGCTACACCTTC. Protein product: CASRANGQGSYGYTF.

This chain links TRBV6-5 with TRBJ1-2; no clear D gene. With 7 bases removed from V and 6 bases from J, the gap between germline ends came to 15 bases. The germline CDR1 and CDR2 sequences are MNHEY and SVGAGI. The CDR3 has 13 residues. The CDR3 region has the DNA TGTGCCAGCATATCCCCTTCCGGTGATGGCTACACCTTC. It codes for CASISPSGDGYTF.

This chain uses TRBV18 with TRBJ2-7; the match to TRBD2 covers 14 bases. V trimming: 3 bases; J trimming: 5 bases; junction bases outside the gene matches: 6. The CDR3 runs to 16 residues. Germline V gives CDR1 KGHSH, CDR2 LQKENI. The CDR3 nucleotides are TGTGCCAGCTCACCCGGACTAGCGGGGGGACACAACGAGCAGTACTTC. This sequence encodes CASSPGLAGGHNEQYF.

The chain couples TRBV7-8 to TRBJ2-3, with 7 bases matching TRBD2. The junction had 20 bases not matched to a gene; V was cut back by 5 bases and J by 0 bases. This CDR3 comprises 20 residues. From germline, CDR1 is SGHVS and CDR2 FQNEAQ. CDR3 region: CASSHLGKRGGYTSTDTQYF. As DNA, the CDR3 is TGTGCCAGCAGCCACCTCGGGAAGCGGGGTGGATATACTAGCACAGATACGCAGTATTTT.

This clone was observed once. J is TRBJ1-4 and V is TRBV3-1 (or the pseudogene TRBV3-2), with D hard to call. The CDR3 extends over 18 amino acids. Per the germline V gene, CDR1 is LGHDT and CDR2 is YNNKEL (reference sequence). Deletions cut 4 bases from V and 0 bases from J, with 18 bases between. CDR3 protein: CASSLTGRLKTTNEKLFF. The CDR3 region has the DNA TGTGCCAGCAGCCTTACCGGGAGACTAAAAACAACTAATGAAAAACTGTTTTTT.

The rearrangement joins TRBV5-6 to TRBJ2-7, with 10 bases that match TRBD2. The V and J ends lost 4 bases and 2 bases, in that order; junction bases with no gene match: 6. The CDR3 extends over 15 amino acids. Germline loops: CDR1 SGHDT, CDR2 YYEEEE. This chain's CDR3 is CASSLRTSGTYEQYF. Written as DNA, the CDR3 is TGTGCCAGCAGCCTTCGGACTAGCGGTACCTACGAGCAGTACTTC.

This chain uses TRBV19 with TRBJ1-5; the match to TRBD1 covers 9 bases. Trimming took 2 bases from V and 11 from J; bases not matched to a gene: 10. The CDR3 totals 15 residues. CDR1 is LNHDA, CDR2 SQIVND, per germline (reference sequence). The CDR3 DNA follows: TGTGCCAGTAGTATATCGGGACAGGGTTTTTTAGCCCAGCATTTT. Protein: CASSISGQGFLAQHF. Complete variable domain (other parts from reference TRBV19 and TRBJ1-5): DGGITQSPKYLFRKEGQNVTLSCEQNLNHDAMYWYRQDPGQGLRLIYYSQIVNDFQKGDIAEGYSVSREKKESFPLTVTSAQKNPTAFYLCASSISGQGFLAQHFGDGTRLSIL.

This rearrangement joins TRBV12-5 to TRBJ1-6; 7 nucleotides align to TRBD1. Germline assignment: CDR1 LGHNT and CDR2 FRNRAP. The CDR3 has 13 amino acids. After removal of 10 bases from V and 5 bases from J, the junction contained 5 bases not matched to a gene. CDR3 bases: TGTGCTACCAACAGGGGAAATAATTCACCCCTCCACTTT. Its translation: CATNRGNNSPLHF.

This clone was counted a single time. V gene TRBV27 combines with J gene TRBJ2-1, with 10 bases aligning to TRBD2. The V gene's germline CDR1 is MNHEY and CDR2 SMNVEV (reference sequence). The CDR3 is 15 amino acids. V lost 2 bases to trimming and J lost 4 bases; unmatched junction nucleotides: 2. CDR3 sequence (DNA): TGTGCCAGCAGTTTAGCTAGCGGGAGTTACAATGAGCAGTTCTTC. This encodes CASSLASGSYNEQFF.

In its sample, this clone was seen a few times. This chain uses TRBV4-1 with TRBJ2-7; tentatively, D is TRBD1 (6 bases). The germline V and J ends were trimmed by 1 base and 0 bases, with 10 bases remaining between them. The CDR3 covers 15 residues. Germline CDR1 MGHRA, CDR2 YSYEKL. This CDR3 reads CASSQGDISSYEQYF. The CDR3 coding sequence is TGCGCCAGCAGCCAAGGGGACATTTCCTCCTACGAGCAGTACTTC.

This clone is a singleton in its sample. The chain has TRBV2 and TRBJ2-1; TRBD2 matches 9 bases. The CDR3 has 16 amino acids. The V gene's germline CDR1 is SNHLY and CDR2 FYNNEI. Germline trimming cut 3 bases from V and 2 bases from J; bases unmatched to any gene: 5. CDR3 residues: CASSEREGRTYNEQFF. Here the CDR3 DNA reads TGTGCCAGCAGTGAGCGGGAGGGGAGGACCTACAATGAGCAGTTCTTC.

The CDR3 protein is CASSGEGPAGGVQYF. The CDR3 DNA reads TGTGCCAGCAGTGGGGAGGGGCCGGCAGGCGGAGTTCAGTACTTC. The chain is built from TRBV2 and TRBJ2-4; TRBD2 matches 7 bases. Germline lookup yields CDR1 SNHLY and CDR2 FYNNEI. The V segment lost 4 bases and the J segment 11 bases; nucleotides outside the gene matches: 14. The CDR3 runs to 15 residues.

This chain joins TRBV19 and TRBJ2-2; 8 bases match TRBD2. The CDR3 spans 15 residues. Germline V lookup: CDR1 LNHDA, CDR2 SQIVND (reference sequence). V lost 3 bases to trimming and J lost 5 bases; unmatched junction nucleotides: 5. The CDR3 loop reads CASSIGTRVTGELFF. The CDR3 region has the DNA TGTGCCAGTAGTATCGGGACTAGAGTAACCGGGGAGCTGTTTTTT. The whole variable domain, remainder taken from reference TRBV19 and TRBJ2-2, is DGGITQSPKYLFRKEGQNVTLSCEQNLNHDAMYWYRQDPGQGLRLIYYSQIVNDFQKGDIAEGYSVSREKKESFPLTVTSAQKNPTAFYLCASSIGTRVTGELFFGEGSRLTVL.

The CDR3 DNA sequence: TGTGCCAGCAGCCCCCCTAGCGGGAGCGCCTCCTACGAGCAGTACTTC. Translating gives CASSPPSGSASYEQYF. The rearrangement links TRBV7-9 to TRBJ2-7; 10 bases map to TRBD2. With 5 bases clipped from V and 0 bases from J, the junction kept 7 bases outside the gene matches. CDR1 SEHNR and CDR2 FQNEAQ come from the germline V gene (reference sequence). This CDR3 spans 16 amino acids.